This TCR beta chain was profiled in a study of radiotherapy plus CTLA-4 blockade in lung cancer. Focal radiation plus CTLA-4 blockade with ipilimumab was administered to patients who had chemo-refractory metastatic non-small-cell lung cancer. The CDR3 sequence is 15 residues long. The germline V gene has CDR1 GTSNPN and CDR2 SVGIG (reference sequence). The V end was cut by 2 bases, the J end by 6 bases, with 17 bases between. Overall study results and limits: TCR clones originating in tumors grew in number in blood after radiotherapy plus ipilimumab.

A note on this clone: Its matching antigen is unknown.

Some clones are missing from TCRdb's copy, which holds only in-frame ones; the method was immunoSEQ multiplex PCR. This table holds 35,000 to 55,000 clones, less than 75% found once. The specimen was peripheral blood, collected from a patient treated with radiotherapy plus ipilimumab. This sequence joins TRBV30 and TRBJ1-5; TRBD1 is a possible D gene (6 bases). This clonotype was obtained from a human donor with non-small cell lung cancer who had a partial response to radiotherapy plus ipilimumab. CDR3 in DNA: TGTGCCTGGAGTAAAATGGGGGCTGTCGGTCAGCCCCAGCATTTT. It yields the protein CAWSKMGAVGQPQHF.